A single T cell receptor beta chain is shown here with its context. Time point described: persistent/refractory GD, antithyroid drugs over 5 years with positive TRAb. There was RNA extracted from PBMCs, and the TCR library was made from it. The sample comes from a study of regulatory T cells in long-lasting Graves disease. Combining iRepertoire HTBI primers with Arm-PCR of CDR3 regions, the authors built TCR beta libraries. One entry per CDR3 protein results from TCRdb running MiXCR on the multiplex PCR reads. The sample comprises around 400,000 distinct CDR3 sequences, roughly a fifth of which are singletons, and roughly an eighth rests with the top ten. Trimming shortened V by 0 bases and J by 1 base, and 7 bases separated the two germline ends. The CDR3 totals 14 residues. Germline loops: CDR1 SGHKS, CDR2 YYEKEE (reference sequence).

The TCR was taken from a female donor with Graves disease. V and J are TRBV5-5 and TRBJ1-1; D gene unclear. Source: peripheral blood mononuclear cells (PBMCs), taken when the disease was refractory, from a patient treated with antithyroid drugs. The chain's CDR3 is CASSLDSWNTEAFF. Here the CDR3 DNA reads TGTGCCAGCAGCTTGGATAGTTGGAACACTGAAGCTTTCTTT.